This TCR beta chain derives from a study of blood T cell repertoires in COVID-19. Study overall: The study drew acute and convalescent COVID-19 samples from the United States, Italy and Spain. T cells, B-cell-depleted T cells, or PBMCs supplied cDNA or gDNA.

CDR3 length: 16 residues. Seattle researchers signed up patients amid active infection and tracked them longitudinally. Original handling: Quantification of nucleated cells was approximated via reference gene primer amplification. The method was immunoSEQ multiplex PCR; TCRdb's version includes in-frame clones alone and lacks a portion of them. V and J calls plus clone size are reproduced from that table; the DNA served to infer D and trimming. The data contain more than 300,000 clones, about 87% of them singletons. This clone was recorded once. The V gene is TRBV21-1, the J gene TRBJ2-7; the D call in the table, TRBD1, was not verified against the DNA. TRBV21-1 is labeled a pseudogene. Sample: peripheral blood. This TCR derives from a woman younger than 45 with COVID-19, enrolled during active disease. The CDR3 reads CASSKKTQGGAFGQYF. In DNA form, the CDR3 reads TGTGCCAGCAGCAAAAAGACCCAGGGGGGCGCCTTTGGGCAGTACTTC.